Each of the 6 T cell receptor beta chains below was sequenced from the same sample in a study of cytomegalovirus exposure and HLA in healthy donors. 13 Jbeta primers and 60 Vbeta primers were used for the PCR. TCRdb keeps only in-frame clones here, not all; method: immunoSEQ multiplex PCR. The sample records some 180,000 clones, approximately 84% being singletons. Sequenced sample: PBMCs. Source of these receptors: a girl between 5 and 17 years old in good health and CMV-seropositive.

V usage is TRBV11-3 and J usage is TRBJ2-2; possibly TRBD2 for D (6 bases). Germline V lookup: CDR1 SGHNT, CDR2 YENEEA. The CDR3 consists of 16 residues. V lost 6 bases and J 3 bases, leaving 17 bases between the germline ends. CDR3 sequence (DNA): TGTGCCAGCAGGAACGGGAGAGGAGGTTACACCGGGGAGCTGTTTTTT. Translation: CASRNGRGGYTGELFF. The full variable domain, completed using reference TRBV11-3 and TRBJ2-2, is EAGVVQSPRYKIIEKKQPVAFWCNPISGHNTLYWYLQNLGQGPELLIRYENEEAVDDSQLPKDRFSAERLKGVDSTLKIQPAELGDSAVYLCASRNGRGGYTGELFFGEGSRLTVL.

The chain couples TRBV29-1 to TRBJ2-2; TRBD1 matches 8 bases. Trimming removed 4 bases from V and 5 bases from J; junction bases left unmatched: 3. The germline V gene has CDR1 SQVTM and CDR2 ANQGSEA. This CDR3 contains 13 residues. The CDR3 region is CSVARGRTGELFF. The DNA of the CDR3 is TGCAGCGTTGCCAGGGGGCGTACCGGGGAGCTGTTTTTT.

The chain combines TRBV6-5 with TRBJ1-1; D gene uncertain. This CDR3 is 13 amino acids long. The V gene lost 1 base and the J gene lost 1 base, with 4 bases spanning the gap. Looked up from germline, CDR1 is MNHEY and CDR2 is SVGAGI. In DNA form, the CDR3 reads TGTGCCAGCAGTTACTGGCAGAACACTGAAGCTTTCTTT. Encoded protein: CASSYWQNTEAFF.

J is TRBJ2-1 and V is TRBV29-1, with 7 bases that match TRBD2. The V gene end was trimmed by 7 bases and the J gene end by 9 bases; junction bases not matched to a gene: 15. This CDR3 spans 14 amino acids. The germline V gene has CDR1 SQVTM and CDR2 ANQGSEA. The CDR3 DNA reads TGCAGCGGTGGCGGAGCGCGGGGAGGGATTGAGCAGTTCTTC. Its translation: CSGGGARGGIEQFF.

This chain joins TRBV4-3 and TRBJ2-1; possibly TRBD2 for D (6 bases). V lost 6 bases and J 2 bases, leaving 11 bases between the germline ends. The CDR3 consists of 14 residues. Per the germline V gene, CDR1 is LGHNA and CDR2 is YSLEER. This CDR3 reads CASSIRGTYNEQFF. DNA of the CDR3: TGCGCCAGCAGTATCCGGGGGACCTACAATGAGCAGTTCTTC.

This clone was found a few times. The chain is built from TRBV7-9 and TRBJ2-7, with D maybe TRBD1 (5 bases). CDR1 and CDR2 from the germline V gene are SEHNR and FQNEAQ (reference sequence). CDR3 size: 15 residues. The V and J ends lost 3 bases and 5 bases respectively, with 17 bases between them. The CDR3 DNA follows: TGTGCCAGCAGCTTCTTTCAGGGTTTTGGCGACGAGCAGTACTTC. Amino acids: CASSFFQGFGDEQYF. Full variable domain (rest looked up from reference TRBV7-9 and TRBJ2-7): DTGVSQNPRHKITKRGQNVTFRCDPISEHNRLYWYRQTLGQGPEFLTYFQNEAQLEKSRLLSDRFSAERPKGSFSTLEIQRTEQGDSAMYLCASSFFQGFGDEQYFGPGTRLTVT.